This T cell receptor (beta chain) was sequenced in a study of T cell responses to AZD1222 COVID-19 vaccine. Regarding the study as a whole: Most donors were white British and more were female, and clonal diversity was possibly underestimated. Two AZD1222 administrations were followed by greater Spike-specific TCR breadth and depth. Repertoires were collected only later (after the peak T cell response had occurred).

Only in-frame clones appear in the TCRdb table, and some are missing; sequencing was by immunoSEQ multiplex PCR. The table lists roughly 160,000 clones, 70% to 90% of them singletons. As to this clone: What it binds is unknown.

The CDR3 covers 14 residues. From germline, CDR1 is MDHEN and CDR2 SYDVKM. Trimming took 2 bases from V and 4 from J, leaving 11 bases between them. The rearrangement links TRBV28 to TRBJ1-2; a possible D gene is TRBD1 (5 bases). The receptor comes from an adult who received the AZD1222 COVID-19 vaccine. Sample: peripheral blood, taken 28 days after the second AZD1222 dose. CDR3 loop: CASSLPDIPYGYTF. CDR3 bases: TGTGCCAGCAGTTTACCGGACATACCCTATGGCTACACCTTC.